The T cell receptor (beta chain) under discussion was sequenced for a study of beta chain features in type 1 diabetes. Study-level points and caveats: Shorter templates may be favored by PCR, equally so in patients and controls. Patients with type 1 diabetes carried fewer insertions and had more deletions at their VDJ junctions. In every one of the four CD4+ subsets, TCRB CDR3s were moderately but significantly shorter in Type 1 diabetes patients.

About this clone itself: Its specificity is not known.

Expressed TCRB transcripts were sequenced because the isolated RNA had all been reverse transcribed beforehand. Produced via immunoSEQ multiplex PCR; TCRdb's table is partial and in-frame only. This sample has approximately 150,000 clones; around 9.3% occur once, and the top ten carry around 1.4%. This TCR came from a man aged 18 to 29 in good health. The sequencing input was naive CD4+ T cells from blood.

DNA of the CDR3: TGTGCCAGCAGCTACCGGGTGGAGACCCAGTACTTC. Translating it yields CASSYRVETQYF. The chain couples TRBV11-2 to TRBJ2-5; D unresolved. In germline, CDR1 is SGHAT, CDR2 FQNNGV. Trimming removed 4 bases at V and 5 bases at J, with 8 bases between. The CDR3 spans 12 residues.